These T cell receptor beta chains were read from a single sample in a study of blood T cells in healthy people across ages. MiXCR, applied by TCRdb to the 5' RACE reads, yields one record per CDR3 protein. In the table there are fewer than 1.5 million distinct CDR3 sequences, around 39% of which are singletons. What was sequenced was blood. These receptors were taken from a woman younger than 30 in good health. The CDR3 runs from the conserved cysteine through the conserved F or W. The D gene is left open where the match is weak. Part of the rows lack a size; the others show once, few, many or a class for expanded clones.

cdr3_nt cdr3_aa j_call d_call clone_size v_call
TGTGCCACCCAAACAGCGGGGGGCACAGATACGCAGTATTTT CATQTAGGTDTQYF TRBJ2-3 TRBD2 few TRBV10-3
TGTGCCAGTAGTATGAGGGCTAGCTTGGATGAGCAGTTCTTC CASSMRASLDEQFF TRBJ2-1 NA NA TRBV19
TGTGCTAGTGGTTTGGGCCCTCAAGAGACCCAGTACTTC CASGLGPQETQYF TRBJ2-5 NA few TRBV12-5
TGTGCCAGCAGATTAAATTCGGGGACGGCCTACGAGCAGTACTTC CASRLNSGTAYEQYF TRBJ2-7 NA NA TRBV27
TGCGTCAGCAGCCTCGGGGTTCAACAGCCCCAGCATTTT CVSSLGVQQPQHF TRBJ1-5 NA NA TRBV5-1
TGCGCCAGCAGCCAAGAAGGAGACAGGGATTACGAGCAGTTCTTC CASSQEGDRDYEQFF TRBJ2-1 TRBD1 NA TRBV4-1
TGTGCCAGCAGTTACCCGAGCTTGAACACTGAAGCTTTCTTT CASSYPSLNTEAFF TRBJ1-1 NA NA TRBV6-5
TGCGCCAGCAGCTTGGGACAGGGGGCTGGAAACACCATATATTTT CASSLGQGAGNTIYF TRBJ1-3 TRBD1 NA TRBV5-1
TGTGCCAGCGTTAGGACTAGCGGGGGGGTAAAGAACTTATACATTCAGTACTTC CASVRTSGGVKNLYIQYF TRBJ2-4 TRBD2 few TRBV6-5
TGTGCCAGCAGTGAAAGCGAACGGGACAGGAGCCTCCTTCCCTATGGCTACACCTTC CASSESERDRSLLPYGYTF TRBJ1-2 TRBD1 few TRBV2
TGCAGTGCTAGACCCGGGACTGGGGATGGACATGGCTACACCTTC CSARPGTGDGHGYTF TRBJ1-2 NA few TRBV20-1
TGTGCCAGCAGGACCGACGAGGGGACCCAGTACTTC CASRTDEGTQYF TRBJ2-5 NA few TRBV5-6
TGCAGTGCTGGGCTAGCTAGGGTAGGCAATGAGCAGTTCTTC CSAGLARVGNEQFF TRBJ2-1 NA NA TRBV20-1
TGTGCCAGCAGTGCACGGCTCGATCAGCCCCAGCATTTT CASSARLDQPQHF TRBJ1-5 NA NA TRBV2
TGCAGTGCTAGTGGGGGACTAGCGGGAGGGGGAGAGCAGTTCTTC CSASGGLAGGGEQFF TRBJ2-1 TRBD2 NA TRBV20-1
TGTGCCATCAGTGGAGACAGCGGGTCACCCCTCCACTTT CAISGDSGSPLHF TRBJ1-6 NA NA TRBV10-3
TGCAGCGTTGTAGGGCCGAACACCGGGGAGCTGTTTTTT CSVVGPNTGELFF TRBJ2-2 NA NA TRBV29-1
TGTGCCAGCAGTTTAGGGGGGATTTCCGAGCAGTTCTTC CASSLGGISEQFF TRBJ2-1 NA few TRBV12-3/TRBV12-4
TGTGCCAGCAGTCCTGTAGCGGGAGTTTCGGGGACCCAGTTCTTC CASSPVAGVSGTQFF TRBJ2-1 TRBD2 NA TRBV6-5
TGCGCCAGCAGCTCACAGGGAGCTGAGCAGTTCTTC CASSSQGAEQFF TRBJ2-1 NA few TRBV5-1
TGTGCAAGCAGCTTGCAAGCGACAGTTATTAGTGGCTACACCTTC CASSLQATVISGYTF TRBJ1-2 NA NA TRBV5-5
TGTGCCAGCCAGAAACGGAGCAATCAGCCCCAGCATTTT CASQKRSNQPQHF TRBJ1-5 NA NA TRBV2
TGCAGTGCTAGAGTGACTAGCGGGGGGCGCCGTTGGACAGATACGCAGTATTTT CSARVTSGGRRWTDTQYF TRBJ2-3 TRBD2 NA TRBV20-1
TGTGCCAGCGGGGGGGCGGGAGGTTCCACAGATACGCAGTATTTT CASGGAGGSTDTQYF TRBJ2-3 TRBD2 few TRBV6-6
TGTGCCAGCAGTCGGCCCCTTTTGCATCAGCCCCAGCATTTT CASSRPLLHQPQHF TRBJ1-5 NA few TRBV6-2/TRBV6-3
TGTGCCAGCAGCTTAAATGGTGGCGAGCAGTACTTC CASSLNGGEQYF TRBJ2-7 NA few TRBV7-2
TGCAGTGCTAGAAAGGCTAGCGGGGCCTACGAGCAGTACTTC CSARKASGAYEQYF TRBJ2-7 TRBD2 few TRBV20-1
TGTGCCAGCAGTAGACAGGGTGGGGAAAATGAGCAGTTCTTC CASSRQGGENEQFF TRBJ2-1 TRBD1 few TRBV6-5
TGCGCCAGCAGGCGACTAGCGGGGATATCCTACGAGCAGTACTTC CASRRLAGISYEQYF TRBJ2-7 TRBD2 few TRBV4-1